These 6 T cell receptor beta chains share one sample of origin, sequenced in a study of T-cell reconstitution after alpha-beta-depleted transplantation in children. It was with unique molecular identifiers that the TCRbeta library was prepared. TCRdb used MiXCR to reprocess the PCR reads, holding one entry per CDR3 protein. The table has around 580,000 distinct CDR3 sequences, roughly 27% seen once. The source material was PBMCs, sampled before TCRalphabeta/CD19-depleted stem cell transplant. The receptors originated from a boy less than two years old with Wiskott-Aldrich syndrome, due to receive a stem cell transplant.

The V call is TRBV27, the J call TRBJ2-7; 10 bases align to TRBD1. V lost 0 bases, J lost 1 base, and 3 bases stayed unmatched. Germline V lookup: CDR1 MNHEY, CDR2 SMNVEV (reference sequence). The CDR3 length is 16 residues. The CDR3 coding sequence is TGTGCCAGCAGTTTATCCTCGGGACAGGGGTCCTACGAGCAGTACTTC. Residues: CASSLSSGQGSYEQYF.

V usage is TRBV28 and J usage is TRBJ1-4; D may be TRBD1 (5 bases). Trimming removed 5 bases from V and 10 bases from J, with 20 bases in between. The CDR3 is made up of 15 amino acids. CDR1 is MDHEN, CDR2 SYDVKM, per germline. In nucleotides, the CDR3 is TGTGCCAGCAGTCCCTCCGGGACCGCAGGTGGAAAACTGTTTTTT. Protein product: CASSPSGTAGGKLFF. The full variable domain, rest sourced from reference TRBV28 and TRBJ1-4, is DVKVTQSSRYLVKRTGEKVFLECVQDMDHENMFWYRQDPGLGLRLIYFSYDVKMKEKGDIPEGYSVSREKKERFSLILESASTNQTSMYLCASSPSGTAGGKLFFGSGTQLSVL.

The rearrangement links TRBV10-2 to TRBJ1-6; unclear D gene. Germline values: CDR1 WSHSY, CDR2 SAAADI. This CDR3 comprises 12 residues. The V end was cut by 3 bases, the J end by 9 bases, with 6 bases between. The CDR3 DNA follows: TGCGCCAGCAGTGAATTGGGTTCACCCCTCCACTTT. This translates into CASSELGSPLHF.

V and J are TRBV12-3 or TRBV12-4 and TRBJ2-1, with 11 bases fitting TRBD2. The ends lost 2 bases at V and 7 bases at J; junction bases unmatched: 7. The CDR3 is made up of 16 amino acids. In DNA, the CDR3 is TGTGCCAGCAGTTTACAGCGTCTAGCGGGAGGAAATGAGCAGTTCTTC. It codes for CASSLQRLAGGNEQFF.

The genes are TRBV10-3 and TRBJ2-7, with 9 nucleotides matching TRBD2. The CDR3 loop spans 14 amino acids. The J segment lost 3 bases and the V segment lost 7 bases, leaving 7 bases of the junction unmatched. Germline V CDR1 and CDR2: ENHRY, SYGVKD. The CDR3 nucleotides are TGTGCCATCACCCCGGGTAGCGGGAGCTACGAGCAGTACTTC. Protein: CAITPGSGSYEQYF.

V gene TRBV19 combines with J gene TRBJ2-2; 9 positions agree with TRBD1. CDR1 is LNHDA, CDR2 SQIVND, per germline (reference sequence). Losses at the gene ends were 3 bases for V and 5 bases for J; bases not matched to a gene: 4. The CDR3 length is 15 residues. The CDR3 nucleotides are TGTGCCAGTAGTATTGGGACAGGGCATACCGGGGAGCTGTTTTTT. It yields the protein CASSIGTGHTGELFF.